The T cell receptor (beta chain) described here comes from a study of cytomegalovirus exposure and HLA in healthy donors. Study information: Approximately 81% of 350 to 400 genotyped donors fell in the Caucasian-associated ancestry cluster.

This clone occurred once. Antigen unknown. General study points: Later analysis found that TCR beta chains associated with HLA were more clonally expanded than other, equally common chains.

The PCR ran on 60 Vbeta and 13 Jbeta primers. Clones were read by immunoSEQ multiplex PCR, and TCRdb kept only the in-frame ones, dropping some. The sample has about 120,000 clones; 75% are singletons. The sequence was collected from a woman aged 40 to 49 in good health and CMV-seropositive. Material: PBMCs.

The DNA of the CDR3 is TGTGCCAGCGGACCACTAGCGGGAGGCCCCTACGAGCAGTACTTC. Translation: CASGPLAGGPYEQYF. The chain combines TRBV6-5 with TRBJ2-7; 12 bases are a match to TRBD2. The CDR3 is made up of 15 amino acids. Germline loops: CDR1 MNHEY, CDR2 SVGAGI. With 8 bases clipped from V and 2 bases from J, the junction kept 7 bases outside the gene matches.